These 30 T cell receptor beta chains were sequenced from one sample in a study of T-cell memory formation after mild COVID-19. One entry per CDR3 protein results from TCRdb running MiXCR on the 5' RACE reads. The table has about 150,000 distinct CDR3 sequences, over 10% seen once. The material sequenced was PBMCs or a T cell subset sorted from them (not recorded which). The receptors were gathered from a man aged 18 to 30 who had mild COVID-19 (a few samples of this study predate the infection). Cell type and time point are not known.

The CDR3 protein is CASSFIPALIRSPLHF. The CDR3 DNA follows: TGTGCCAGCAGTTTCATACCCGCGTTGATACGTTCACCCCTCCACTTT. The chain uses TRBV5-5 and TRBJ1-6; D is uncertain. CDR1 and CDR2 from the germline V gene are SGHKS and YYEKEE (reference sequence). V dropped 5 bases and J dropped 9 bases, with 21 bases sitting between them. The CDR3 length is 16 residues.

This clonotype was detected a few times. The chain combines TRBV7-9 with TRBJ2-3, with 7 bases aligning to TRBD2. With 6 bases clipped from V and 6 bases from J, the junction kept 6 bases outside the gene matches. Germline V CDR1 and CDR2: SEHNR, FQNEAQ (reference sequence). The CDR3 is made up of 13 amino acids. CDR3 sequence: CASRPVGGDTQYF. In DNA, the CDR3 is TGTGCCAGCAGGCCAGTCGGGGGGGATACGCAGTATTTT.

This clonotype has only a few counts. The J gene is TRBJ1-6, the V gene TRBV12-3 or TRBV12-4, with D perhaps matching TRBD1 (5 bases). V lost 6 bases, J lost 1 base, and 7 bases lay in between. The CDR3 is made up of 14 amino acids. DNA for the CDR3: TGTGCCAGCAGGGGGGAATCCTATAATTCACCCCTCCACTTT. Amino acid sequence: CASRGESYNSPLHF.

This clonotype was counted between two and nine times. This chain joins TRBV28 and TRBJ2-3; no clear D gene. Trimming took 5 bases from V and 2 from J, leaving 17 bases between them. Looked up from germline, CDR1 is MDHEN and CDR2 is SYDVKM. This CDR3 is built from 16 residues. The CDR3 region is CASSPTLVFNTDTQYF. In DNA form, the CDR3 reads TGTGCCAGCAGTCCCACCCTAGTGTTTAACACAGATACGCAGTATTTT.

The chain's CDR3 is CASSPAGGTLTQYF. The CDR3 DNA reads TGTGCCAGCAGTCCCGCGGGGGGGACCTTGACCCAGTACTTC. V usage is TRBV28 and J usage is TRBJ2-5; 9 positions match TRBD2. The CDR3 runs 14 residues. CDR1 MDHEN and CDR2 SYDVKM come from the germline V gene. The trim removed 5 bases at V and 7 bases at J, leaving 8 bases unmatched.

This sequence joins TRBV7-9 and TRBJ1-2; the D gene is possibly TRBD1 (6 bases). The CDR3 sequence is 15 residues long. Germline V gene sequence: CDR1 SEHNR, CDR2 FQNEAQ (reference sequence). The germline V and J ends were trimmed by 2 bases and 7 bases, with 17 bases remaining between them. CDR3 sequence: CASSLSPLTGSGYTF. CDR3 sequence (DNA): TGTGCCAGCAGCTTATCCCCCTTGACAGGCTCTGGCTACACCTTC.

The chain links TRBV5-1 to TRBJ2-4, with D unresolved. The germline V gene has CDR1 SGHRS and CDR2 YFSETQ. This CDR3 has 13 residues. V lost 4 bases to trimming and J lost 9 bases, with 14 bases between them. The CDR3 bases are TGCGCCAGCAGCCAAGACCCCTCGGCCATTCAGTACTTC. Translated, it gives CASSQDPSAIQYF.

V gene TRBV7-9 combines with J gene TRBJ2-1; 16 nucleotides agree with TRBD2. Germline V CDR1 and CDR2: SEHNR, FQNEAQ (reference sequence). CDR3 size: 20 residues. V shed 5 bases, J shed 0 bases, and the junction held 10 bases outside the gene matches. The CDR3 sequence: CASSAGLAGGDPSSYNEQFF. CDR3 bases: TGTGCCAGCAGCGCGGGACTAGCGGGGGGGGACCCGAGCTCCTACAATGAGCAGTTCTTC.

This clonotype came up many times. The chain joins TRBV4-3 to TRBJ2-1; tentatively, D is TRBD2 (6 bases). CDR1 is LGHNA and CDR2 is YSLEER in the germline V gene. The CDR3 has 14 residues. V dropped 0 bases and J dropped 7 bases, with 10 bases sitting between them. CDR3 nucleotides: TGCGCCAGCAGCCAAGAGGTACTAGCAAATGAGCAGTTCTTC. Amino acids: CASSQEVLANEQFF.

The chain uses TRBV20-1 and TRBJ1-1; TRBD1 might be the D (6 bases). Trimming took 8 bases from V and 3 from J, leaving 10 bases between them. The CDR3 spans 11 residues. The germline gives CDR1 DFQATT, CDR2 SNEGSKA (reference sequence). CDR3 region: CSQYRDTEAFF. CDR3 DNA sequence: TGCAGTCAATACAGGGACACTGAAGCTTTCTTT.

This clonotype was detected ten times or more. The chain couples TRBV4-3 to TRBJ2-2; TRBD1 might be the D (5 bases). Deletions cut 6 bases from V and 4 bases from J, with 12 bases between. The CDR3 contains 14 residues. The V gene's germline CDR1 is LGHNA and CDR2 YSLEER. The CDR3 reads CASSFRVGTGELFF. In nucleotides, the CDR3 is TGCGCCAGCAGTTTCAGGGTCGGCACCGGGGAGCTGTTTTTT.

This clonotype occurred a few times. V and J are TRBV2 and TRBJ1-5; 8 bases fit TRBD1. Looked up from germline, CDR1 is SNHLY and CDR2 is FYNNEI. V lost 11 bases and J lost 5; bases outside the gene matches: 11. This CDR3 is 14 amino acids long. The CDR3 spells CASARGTGYQPQHF. Written as DNA, the CDR3 is TGTGCCTCGGCCCGGGGGACAGGTTATCAGCCCCAGCATTTT.

The table lists this clonotype with a few counts. The chain couples TRBV4-3 to TRBJ2-2, with D hard to call. The CDR3 extends over 16 amino acids. V gave up 0 bases and J gave up 0 bases, with 8 bases separating them. Per germline, CDR1 LGHNA and CDR2 YSLEER. This CDR3 is CASSQDYKANTGELFF. The CDR3, as DNA: TGCGCCAGCAGCCAAGATTATAAGGCGAACACCGGGGAGCTGTTTTTT.

V and J are TRBV12-3 or TRBV12-4 and TRBJ1-2; 9 bases fit TRBD1. V lost 5 bases, J lost 8 bases, and 9 bases stayed unmatched. This CDR3 comprises 14 residues. The CDR3 DNA reads as TGTGCCAGCAGTCGGACAGGGGCGCTTCGGGGCTACACCTTC. Amino acids: CASSRTGALRGYTF.

This clonotype was observed a handful of times. This rearrangement joins TRBV6-5 to TRBJ2-7; 16 bases map to TRBD2. The CDR3 is 19 residues long. Losses at the gene ends were 5 bases for V and 1 base for J; bases not matched to a gene: 11. Germline CDR1 and CDR2: MNHEY and SVGAGI. In DNA, the CDR3 is TGTGCCAGCAGTCGTACCCCCGGGACTAGCGGGGGGGCTTCCTACGAGCAGTACGTC. This codes for CASSRTPGTSGGASYEQYV.

This clonotype came up a few times. The V gene is TRBV20-1, the J gene TRBJ1-5; D possibly corresponds to TRBD1 (5 bases). CDR1 is DFQATT and CDR2 is SNEGSKA in the germline V gene (reference sequence). V lost 1 base and J 11 bases, leaving 18 bases between the germline ends. The CDR3 is 14 residues long. The CDR3 nucleotides read TGCAGTGCTAGAGCTGGGGCCCTAGGGTTAGCCCAGCATTTT. The encoded protein is CSARAGALGLAQHF.

This chain connects TRBV12-3 or TRBV12-4 to TRBJ2-3; 12 bases line up with TRBD2. CDR3 length: 17 residues. V lost 7 bases and J lost 2; bases outside the gene matches: 10. CDR3 loop: CASTRLAGVHLTDTQYF. DNA for the CDR3: TGTGCCAGCACCCGACTAGCGGGGGTCCATCTCACAGATACGCAGTATTTT.

As for this clonotype: No DNA is shown, since the ends of the CDR3 on it are uncertain; the CDR3 is the one TCRdb lists. The CDR3 loop is CASTSGTSNSPLHF. The chain links TRBV19 to TRBJ1-6; TRBD1, as called in the table, went unchecked against the DNA. In germline, CDR1 is LNHDA, CDR2 SQIVND (reference sequence). The CDR3 is made up of 14 amino acids, end residues included.

This clonotype showed up just a few times. The chain is built from TRBV7-2 and TRBJ2-3, with 12 bases identical to TRBD2. CDR1 and CDR2 (germline): SGHTA, FQGNSA. V lost 6 bases and J lost 3; bases outside the gene matches: 4. This CDR3 has 15 residues. CDR3 protein: CASRRTSGVTDTQYF. As DNA, the CDR3 is TGTGCCAGCAGGAGGACTAGCGGGGTTACAGATACGCAGTATTTT.

This clonotype was detected ten times or more. J is TRBJ2-1 and V is TRBV5-1; 7 positions match TRBD2. This CDR3 has 17 residues. The germline V gene encodes CDR1 SGHRS and CDR2 YFSETQ. Trimming cost V 4 bases and J 0 bases; bases outside gene matches: 10. The CDR3 region has the DNA TGCGCCAGCAGCCCCAAAGCGGGGACCAGCTCCTACAATGAGCAGTTCTTC. Protein product: CASSPKAGTSSYNEQFF. The full variable domain, rest sourced from reference TRBV5-1 and TRBJ2-1, is KAGVTQTPRYLIKTRGQQVTLSCSPISGHRSVSWYQQTPGQGLQFLFEYFSETQRNKGNFPGRFSGRQFSNSRSEMNVSTLELGDSALYLCASSPKAGTSSYNEQFFGPGTRLTVL.

V and J are TRBV27 and TRBJ2-7, with 7 positions matching TRBD1. From germline, CDR1 is MNHEY and CDR2 SMNVEV (reference sequence). Trimming removed 8 bases from V and 1 base from J; junction bases left unmatched: 8. The CDR3 spans 14 residues. The CDR3 loop reads CASRAKGQSYEQYF. CDR3 in DNA: TGTGCCAGCCGTGCGAAGGGACAGTCCTACGAGCAGTACTTC.

The genes are TRBV7-2 and TRBJ2-1, with D perhaps TRBD2 (6 bases). This CDR3 region has 15 residues. Between the trimmed V and J ends, which lost 3 bases and 9 bases, there was a span of 18 bases. CDR1 SGHTA and CDR2 FQGNSA come from the germline V gene. This CDR3 is CASSFLGGVPGEQFF. CDR3 in DNA: TGTGCCAGCAGCTTTCTCGGCGGGGTGCCTGGTGAGCAGTTCTTC.

This clonotype was seen once. J is TRBJ1-6 and V is TRBV12-3 or TRBV12-4; the D is unclear. This CDR3 comprises 13 residues. V gave up 1 base and J gave up 7 bases, with 5 bases separating them. The CDR3 DNA reads TGTGCCAGCAGTTTAGAATTCAATTCACCCCTCCACTTT. This translates into CASSLEFNSPLHF.

Only a few counts were recorded for this clonotype. The chain couples TRBV7-2 to TRBJ2-1; D gene uncertain. Germline V gene sequence: CDR1 SGHTA, CDR2 FQGNSA. This CDR3 has 15 residues. With 6 bases removed from V and 6 bases from J, the gap between germline ends came to 18 bases. The CDR3 DNA reads TGTGCCAGCAGTCCGGACCGGGCGGTGATCAATGAGCAGTTCTTC. Its protein is CASSPDRAVINEQFF.

This clonotype was recorded many times. CDR3: CASSPRAGTETQYF. In nucleotides, the CDR3 is TGTGCCAGCAGCCCACGGGCGGGGACAGAGACCCAGTACTTC. The V and J genes are TRBV7-2 and TRBJ2-5; TRBD2 is a possible D gene (6 bases). Germline-derived CDR1 and CDR2 are SGHTA and FQGNSA. The CDR3 is made up of 14 amino acids. V lost 5 bases, J lost 4 bases, and 14 bases lay in between.

This sequence joins TRBV5-1 and TRBJ1-2; 8 positions match TRBD1. Germline loops: CDR1 SGHRS, CDR2 YFSETQ. This CDR3 is built from 15 residues. The ends lost 4 bases at V and 10 bases at J; junction bases unmatched: 15. Written as DNA, the CDR3 is TGCGCCAGCAGCGCCAACCCGGGACAGGTTGCCTCCTACACCTTC. Amino acids: CASSANPGQVASYTF.

This clonotype appeared many times. The genes are TRBV20-1 and TRBJ2-3; 7 bases align to TRBD1. Per the germline V gene, CDR1 is DFQATT and CDR2 is SNEGSKA (reference sequence). The CDR3 contains 13 residues. V lost 4 bases and J lost 3; bases outside the gene matches: 4. The CDR3 loop reads CSAIQQGTDTQYF. In DNA form, the CDR3 reads TGCAGTGCTATTCAACAGGGGACAGATACGCAGTATTTT.

The V call is TRBV12-3 or TRBV12-4, the J call TRBJ1-5; tentative D call: TRBD1 (5 bases). Trimming removed 2 bases at V and 9 bases at J, with 17 bases between. CDR3 size: 15 residues. In nucleotides, the CDR3 is TGTGCCAGCAGTTTAAATCGCGCAGGGTCCCGGCCCCAGCATTTT. This codes for CASSLNRAGSRPQHF.

Only a few counts were recorded for this clonotype. The rearrangement joins TRBV28 to TRBJ1-5, with unresolved D. This CDR3 spans 13 amino acids. CDR1 is MDHEN, CDR2 SYDVKM, per germline. With 11 bases removed from V and 5 bases from J, the gap between germline ends came to 16 bases. This CDR3 reads CAHSGLTYQPQHF. CDR3 nucleotide sequence: TGTGCCCACTCTGGGTTGACGTATCAGCCCCAGCATTTT.

This clonotype was counted a few times. The chain combines TRBV3-1 with TRBJ2-5, with 11 positions matching TRBD2. V was clipped by 4 bases and J by 4 bases; unmatched bases: 8. The CDR3 consists of 16 residues. Germline values: CDR1 LGHDT, CDR2 YNNKEL (reference sequence). In DNA form, the CDR3 reads TGTGCCAGCAGCCCAGGAGGACTAGCGGGCAGAGAGACCCAGTACTTC. As protein: CASSPGGLAGRETQYF.